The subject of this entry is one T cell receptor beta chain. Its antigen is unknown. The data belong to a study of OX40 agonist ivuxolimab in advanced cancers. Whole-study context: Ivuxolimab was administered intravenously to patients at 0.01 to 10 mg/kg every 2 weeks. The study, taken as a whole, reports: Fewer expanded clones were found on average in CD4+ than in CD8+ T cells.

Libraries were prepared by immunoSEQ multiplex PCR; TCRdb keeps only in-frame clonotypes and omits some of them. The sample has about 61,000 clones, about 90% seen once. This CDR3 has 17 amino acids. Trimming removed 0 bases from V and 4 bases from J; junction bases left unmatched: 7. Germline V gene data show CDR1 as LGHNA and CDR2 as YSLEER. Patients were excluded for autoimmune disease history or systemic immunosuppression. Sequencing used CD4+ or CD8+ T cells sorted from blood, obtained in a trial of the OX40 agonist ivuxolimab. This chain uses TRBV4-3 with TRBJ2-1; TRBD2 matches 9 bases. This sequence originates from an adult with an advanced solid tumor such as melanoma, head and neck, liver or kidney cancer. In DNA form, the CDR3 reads TGCGCCAGCAGCCAAGATGGGGTAGCGGGGGAATACAATGAGCAGTTCTTC. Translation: CASSQDGVAGEYNEQFF.